The 3 T cell receptor beta chains reported below all come from one sample, sequenced in a study of CXCR3-negative and CXCR3-positive naive CD8 T cells. Points from the study as a whole: Relative to CXCR3-negative naive cells, CXCR3-positive naive cells had more hydrophobic TRB CDR3s.

The antigens these receptors bind are not known. TRB cDNA was prepared as libraries by UMI-labeled 5' RACE. From its re-call of the 5' RACE reads, TCRdb lists each CDR3 protein once, without DNA. The sample spans over 70,000 distinct CDR3 sequences; the ten largest clones claim approximately 0.5%. Sequencing was done on a sample of naive CXCR3+ CD8+ T cells from blood. Subset defined: CD45RO-CCR7+CD27+CD95- naive CD8+ T cells expressing CXCR3 (TNR3+). The receptor set was obtained from a human donor in good health. Some clones in this sample may be carry-over from other donors' samples.

The rearrangement joins TRBV12-3 or TRBV12-4 to TRBJ2-7. The CDR3 length is 11 residues. The CDR3 loop is CASSLSEEQYF.

The V and J genes are TRBV4-1 and TRBJ2-7; TCRdb picks TRBD1, but there is no DNA to check that call. The CDR3 extends over 16 amino acids. The germline gives CDR1 MGHRA, CDR2 YSYEKL. The CDR3: CASSQVQRDRGSEQYF.

V usage is TRBV28 and J usage is TRBJ1-4; checking the TCRdb D call of TRBD1 is not possible without DNA. The length of the CDR3 is 16 residues. Germline V gives CDR1 MDHEN, CDR2 SYDVKM. The chain's CDR3 is CASSFAPARVKEKLFF.